Presented here are 24 T cell receptor beta chains from one specimen sequenced in a study of cytomegalovirus exposure and HLA in healthy donors. Both 60 Vbeta primers and 13 Jbeta primers went into the PCR. The assay was immunoSEQ multiplex PCR, and TCRdb's table has in-frame clones only and misses some. The sample lists over 90,000 clones; 65% to 85% were seen once. Sequencing input: PBMCs. These receptors were taken from a female donor in good health and CMV-seropositive.

The V call is TRBV18, the J call TRBJ1-1, with 8 bases matching TRBD1. CDR3 size: 14 residues. Germline assignment: CDR1 KGHSH and CDR2 LQKENI. Trimming at V came to 5 bases and at J to 1 base, leaving 3 bases not matched to a gene. The CDR3, as DNA: TGTGCCAGCTCATCGCAGGGGGCGAACACTGAAGCTTTCTTT. It specifies CASSSQGANTEAFF.

The V call is TRBV5-8, the J call TRBJ1-6, with 9 nucleotides matching TRBD1. Germline CDR1 SGHTS, CDR2 YDEGEE. CDR3 length: 15 amino acids. The junction had 4 bases not matched to a gene; V was cut back by 0 bases and J by 9 bases. The CDR3 reads CASSLARTGVSPLHF. DNA of the CDR3: TGTGCCAGCAGCTTGGCTAGGACAGGGGTTTCACCCCTCCACTTT.

The genes are TRBV25-1 and TRBJ2-5, with 8 bases lining up with TRBD1. CDR1 and CDR2 (germline): MGHDK, SYGVNS. The J segment lost 6 bases and the V segment lost 4 bases, leaving 7 bases of the junction unmatched. CDR3 length equals 14 residues. CDR3 residues: CASSVQGALKTQYF. In DNA form, the CDR3 reads TGTGCCAGCAGTGTCCAGGGGGCGTTAAAGACCCAGTACTTC.

In this sample, this clone turned up once. The genes are TRBV10-1 and TRBJ1-4; tentative D call: TRBD1 (6 bases). The germline gives CDR1 WNHNN, CDR2 SYGVQD (reference sequence). V was trimmed by 4 bases and J by 6 bases, leaving 9 bases between them. The CDR3 extends over 13 amino acids. The CDR3 DNA follows: TGCGCCAGCAGTGCTCAGGGGTATGAAAAACTGTTTTTT. Translation gives CASSAQGYEKLFF.

This chain uses TRBV28 with TRBJ2-7, with 8 positions matching TRBD1. J lost 7 bases, V lost 7 bases, and 12 bases had no gene match. CDR3 size: 14 residues. Looked up from germline, CDR1 is MDHEN and CDR2 is SYDVKM. CDR3 sequence: CASNGQGRTREQYF. The CDR3 nucleotides read TGTGCCAGCAACGGACAGGGACGCACGAGGGAGCAGTACTTC.

The count of this clone is one. The DNA for the CDR3 is TGTGCCAGCTCCATCTTGACCGGGACAGGGGGCTACGAGCAGTACTTC. Protein product: CASSILTGTGGYEQYF. This sequence joins TRBV28 and TRBJ2-7; 11 nucleotides align to TRBD1. The V gene end was trimmed by 8 bases and the J gene end by 3 bases; junction bases not matched to a gene: 12. Germline CDR1 MDHEN, CDR2 SYDVKM. The CDR3 length is 16 residues.

The chain employs TRBV18 and TRBJ1-6, with D unresolved. V shed 1 base and J shed 8 bases, with 12 bases lying between them. Germline CDR1 reads KGHSH; CDR2 reads LQKENI. This CDR3 spans 15 amino acids. CDR3: CASSPLPGNDSPLHF. In DNA form, the CDR3 reads TGTGCCAGCTCACCACTGCCGGGAAACGATTCACCCCTCCACTTT. Full variable domain (missing parts from reference TRBV18 and TRBJ1-6): NAGVMQNPRHLVRRRGQEARLRCSPMKGHSHVYWYRQLPEEGLKFMVYLQKENIIDESGMPKERFSAEFPKEGPSILRIQQVVRGDSAAYFCASSPLPGNDSPLHFGNGTRLTVT.

The chain recombines TRBV7-6 with TRBJ1-4; 9 nucleotides agree with TRBD1. Trimming at V came to 6 bases and at J to 8 bases, leaving 7 bases not matched to a gene. This CDR3 has 14 amino acids. Germline assignment: CDR1 SGHVS and CDR2 FNYEAQ. The chain's CDR3 is CASRDGTGNEKLFF. The CDR3 DNA sequence: TGTGCCAGCAGGGACGGGACAGGGAACGAAAAACTGTTTTTT.

V and J are TRBV6-4 and TRBJ1-1; the match to TRBD1 covers 7 bases. V trimming: 9 bases; J trimming: 5 bases; junction bases outside the gene matches: 15. This CDR3 is 15 amino acids long. The germline CDR1 and CDR2 sequences are MRHNA and SNTAGT. The CDR3 spells CASPPKQGPRTEAFF. The DNA for the CDR3 is TGTGCCAGTCCGCCAAAACAGGGGCCAAGGACTGAAGCTTTCTTT.

This chain uses TRBV7-9 with TRBJ1-5, with no clear D. Germline-derived CDR1 and CDR2 are SEHNR and FQNEAQ (reference sequence). The ends were cut back, 0 bases at V and 4 bases at J, with 16 bases in the middle. CDR3 length equals 17 residues. The CDR3 coding sequence is TGTGCCAGCAGCTTAGCAGTGGGCGGGGTAGGGAATCAGCCCCAGCATTTT. Its protein is CASSLAVGGVGNQPQHF. Based on the CDR3 plus reference TRBV7-9 and TRBJ1-5, the full variable domain is DTGVSQNPRHKITKRGQNVTFRCDPISEHNRLYWYRQTLGQGPEFLTYFQNEAQLEKSRLLSDRFSAERPKGSFSTLEIQRTEQGDSAMYLCASSLAVGGVGNQPQHFGDGTRLSIL.

The chain is built from TRBV5-1 and TRBJ2-3; 10 bases fit TRBD1. The CDR3 contains 15 residues. Germline V gene sequence: CDR1 SGHRS, CDR2 YFSETQ. V shed 3 bases, J shed 4 bases, and the junction held 5 bases outside the gene matches. CDR3 sequence: CASSSRTGGSDTQYF. The DNA of the CDR3 is TGCGCCAGCAGCTCACGGACAGGGGGTTCAGATACGCAGTATTTT.

The CDR3 DNA reads as TGCGCCAGCAGGGGGACAGTTTCAAGCTCCTACAATGAGCAGTTCTTC. It yields the protein CASRGTVSSSYNEQFF. V and J are TRBV5-1 and TRBJ2-1, with 7 positions matching TRBD1. Germline V CDR1 and CDR2: SGHRS, YFSETQ. The CDR3 loop spans 16 amino acids. Trimming took 5 bases from V and 0 from J; bases not matched to a gene: 8.

The CDR3 DNA sequence: TGTGCCAGCAGCCAGACAGCGTTAAAAGAGACCCAGTACTTC. It encodes CASSQTALKETQYF. The chain carries TRBV4-2 and TRBJ2-5; a possible D gene is TRBD1 (5 bases). Germline V gene data show CDR1 as LGHNA and CDR2 as YNFKEQ. The V end lost 3 bases, the J end lost 3 bases, and 11 bases lay between the germline ends. The CDR3 is 14 residues long.

The CDR3 region has the DNA TGTGCCAGCAGTTATTCAGGCTCCAATCAGCCCCAGCATTTT. This translates into CASSYSGSNQPQHF. The chain joins TRBV6-1 to TRBJ1-5; D is undetermined. With 5 bases removed from V and 3 bases from J, the gap between germline ends came to 11 bases. Germline V CDR1 and CDR2: MNHNS, SASEGT. The CDR3 is made up of 14 amino acids.

V gene TRBV4-1 combines with J gene TRBJ1-1, with 7 bases matching TRBD1. The CDR3 is 17 residues long. V lost 4 bases and J lost 1; bases outside the gene matches: 12. Germline V gene lookup returns CDR1 MGHRA and CDR2 YSYEKL. CDR3 amino acids: CASSPHPPTGWNTEAFF. DNA of the CDR3: TGCGCCAGCAGCCCTCACCCGCCGACAGGGTGGAACACTGAAGCTTTCTTT.

This chain links TRBV30 with TRBJ2-3; 9 positions match TRBD2. The CDR3 has 16 amino acids. Trimming at V came to 0 bases and at J to 4 bases, leaving 8 bases not matched to a gene. CDR1 and CDR2 from the germline V gene are GTSNPN and SVGIG (reference sequence). The CDR3 loop is CAWSVLGGGASDTQYF. CDR3 bases: TGTGCCTGGAGTGTACTAGGCGGGGGGGCATCAGATACGCAGTATTTT. Variable domain in full (rest from reference TRBV30 and TRBJ2-3): SQTIHQWPATLVQPVGSPLSLECTVEGTSNPNLYWYRQAAGRGLQLLFYSVGIGQISSEVPQNLSASRPQDRQFILSSKKLLLSDSGFYLCAWSVLGGGASDTQYFGPGTRLTVL.

The V gene is TRBV6-4, the J gene TRBJ2-1, with 7 bases that match TRBD1. The length of the CDR3 is 13 residues. CDR1 and CDR2 (germline): MRHNA, SNTAGT. The J segment lost 6 bases and the V segment lost 6 bases, leaving 5 bases of the junction unmatched. The CDR3 is CASSSHRGNEQFF. The CDR3, as DNA: TGTGCCAGCAGCTCCCACAGGGGCAATGAGCAGTTCTTC.

The J gene is TRBJ2-7, the V gene TRBV28; the D gene is possibly TRBD2 (5 bases). Germline V CDR1 and CDR2: MDHEN, SYDVKM. With 5 bases removed from V and 3 bases from J, the gap between germline ends came to 8 bases. CDR3 size: 12 residues. The CDR3 region has the DNA TGTGCCAGCAGTCAAGGACTCTACGAGCAGTACTTC. Amino acid sequence: CASSQGLYEQYF.

The table lists this clone with a few counts. The chain is built from TRBV6-1 and TRBJ1-1; possibly TRBD1 for D (6 bases). This CDR3 has 15 residues. Germline values: CDR1 MNHNS, CDR2 SASEGT. With 3 bases removed from V and 0 bases from J, the gap between germline ends came to 11 bases. The CDR3 bases are TGTGCCAGCAGTGATCGGACAGAGATGAACACTGAAGCTTTCTTT. Translation: CASSDRTEMNTEAFF.

Only one count was recorded for this clone. V is TRBV6-5 and J is TRBJ2-5; D is possibly TRBD2 (5 bases). Trimming cost V 2 bases and J 7 bases, with 8 bases left between them. The CDR3 is 12 residues long. Per the germline V gene, CDR1 is MNHEY and CDR2 is SVGAGI. CDR3 nucleotides: TGTGCCAGCAGTTACGGGAGAGGGACCCAGTACTTC. This codes for CASSYGRGTQYF.

The chain is built from TRBV7-2 and TRBJ1-4, with a tentative D call TRBD1 (5 bases). The V end lost 8 bases, the J end lost 8 bases, and 18 bases lay between the germline ends. CDR3 length equals 14 residues. Germline CDR1 reads SGHTA; CDR2 reads FQGNSA. In DNA, the CDR3 is TGTGCCAGCGGGAGGTCAAGAGGGGACGAAAAACTGTTTTTT. It is translated as CASGRSRGDEKLFF. Together with reference TRBV7-2 and TRBJ1-4, the CDR3 gives the full variable domain: GAGVSQSPSNKVTEKGKDVELRCDPISGHTALYWYRQSLGQGLEFLIYFQGNSAPDKSGLPSDRFSAERTGGSVSTLTIQRTQQEDSAVYLCASGRSRGDEKLFFGSGTQLSVL.

This chain joins TRBV6-1 and TRBJ2-3, with 7 bases identical to TRBD1. J gave up 3 bases and V 11 bases, and 8 bases lay outside the gene matches. Germline V CDR1 and CDR2: MNHNS, SASEGT. CDR3 length: 13 amino acids. CDR3 region: CASDRAETDTQYF. CDR3 coding DNA: TGTGCCTCCGACAGGGCCGAGACAGATACGCAGTATTTT.

The CDR3 loop reads CASSPLLAGGSYEQYF. The DNA of the CDR3 is TGTGCCAGCAGCCCCCTACTAGCGGGGGGATCCTACGAGCAGTACTTC. The chain carries TRBV4-2 and TRBJ2-7; the match to TRBD2 covers 12 bases. CDR1 and CDR2 (germline): LGHNA, YNFKEQ. Trimming cost V 4 bases and J 1 base; bases outside gene matches: 5. The CDR3 spans 16 residues.

This clone was observed a few times. CDR3 nucleotides: TGTGCCAGCAGTTACGGGCAGGACCAAGAGACCCAGTACTTC. Translated: CASSYGQDQETQYF. This chain uses TRBV6-5 with TRBJ2-5, with D unclear. The CDR3 spans 14 residues. From germline, CDR1 is MNHEY and CDR2 SVGAGI. V dropped 2 bases and J dropped 0 bases, with 7 bases sitting between them.